Each of the 6 T cell receptor beta chains below was sequenced from the same sample in a study of PD-1 blockade in classical Hodgkin lymphoma. Regarding time point: cycle 4 day 1 (C4D1), after five to seven weeks of nivolumab. No patient escaped relapse after autologous stem cell transplantation, and brentuximab vedotin exposure varied. The protocol was immunoSEQ multiplex PCR, while the TCRdb copy is restricted to in-frame clones and leaves out a portion. Altogether fewer than 25,000 clones are present, 88% being singletons, with the ten largest covering 20% to 30%. Sample: peripheral blood mononuclear cells (PBMCs), taken before the fourth cycle of nivolumab. Receptors originate from a human donor with classical Hodgkin lymphoma.

The chain uses TRBV4-1 and TRBJ2-7; D unresolved. The length of the CDR3 is 17 residues. The germline CDR1 and CDR2 sequences are MGHRA and YSYEKL. The V and J ends lost 3 bases and 2 bases respectively, with 20 bases between them. The CDR3 loop reads CASSHPDVGLWPYEQYF. The CDR3 DNA is TGCGCCAGCAGCCATCCGGACGTAGGCCTATGGCCCTACGAGCAGTACTTC.

In its sample, this clone was seen once. The chain has TRBV30 and TRBJ1-2; D call uncertain. Germline V CDR1 and CDR2: GTSNPN, SVGIG (reference sequence). Trimming removed 0 bases at V and 8 bases at J, with 10 bases between. CDR3 length equals 12 residues. CDR3 sequence reads: CAWSVRSRGYTF. Here the CDR3 DNA reads TGTGCCTGGAGTGTGAGGAGCAGGGGCTACACCTTC.

This clone was seen a single time. The rearrangement joins TRBV4-1 to TRBJ2-6, with 10 bases lining up with TRBD2. V lost 1 base to trimming and J lost 3 bases; unmatched junction nucleotides: 6. CDR3 length: 18 amino acids. Per the germline V gene, CDR1 is MGHRA and CDR2 is YSYEKL. The CDR3 here is CASSQVSSGRVGANVLTF. As DNA, the CDR3 is TGCGCCAGCAGCCAAGTGTCTAGCGGGAGAGTTGGGGCCAACGTCCTGACTTTC.

The chain's CDR3 is CASSEGAGGPSLPHEQYF. The CDR3 DNA follows: TGCGCCAGCAGCGAAGGAGCGGGAGGGCCTTCGTTACCCCACGAGCAGTACTTC. The V and J genes are TRBV10-1 and TRBJ2-7; 10 bases map to TRBD2. With 6 bases clipped from V and 5 bases from J, the junction kept 19 bases outside the gene matches. Germline-derived CDR1 and CDR2 are WNHNN and SYGVQD (reference sequence). The CDR3 is made up of 18 amino acids.

The chain uses TRBV27 and TRBJ2-1; 8 positions agree with TRBD2. The J segment lost 8 bases and the V segment lost 0 bases, leaving 15 bases of the junction unmatched. CDR3 length: 18 residues. Germline V lookup: CDR1 MNHEY, CDR2 SMNVEV (reference sequence). CDR3 region: CASSLSMAAGDAGYEQFF. In DNA, the CDR3 is TGTGCCAGCAGTTTATCGATGGCAGCGGGAGACGCAGGGTATGAGCAGTTCTTC.

V and J are TRBV4-2 and TRBJ2-3; D possibly matches TRBD1 or TRBD2 (5 bases each). The germline gives CDR1 LGHNA, CDR2 YNFKEQ. The CDR3 is 18 residues long. Trimming left V 0 bases short and J 1 base short, with 17 bases between. As DNA, the CDR3 is TGTGCCAGCAGCCAAGATAGGGGTGGGAGTAGAGGCACAGATACGCAGTATTTT. As protein: CASSQDRGGSRGTDTQYF.